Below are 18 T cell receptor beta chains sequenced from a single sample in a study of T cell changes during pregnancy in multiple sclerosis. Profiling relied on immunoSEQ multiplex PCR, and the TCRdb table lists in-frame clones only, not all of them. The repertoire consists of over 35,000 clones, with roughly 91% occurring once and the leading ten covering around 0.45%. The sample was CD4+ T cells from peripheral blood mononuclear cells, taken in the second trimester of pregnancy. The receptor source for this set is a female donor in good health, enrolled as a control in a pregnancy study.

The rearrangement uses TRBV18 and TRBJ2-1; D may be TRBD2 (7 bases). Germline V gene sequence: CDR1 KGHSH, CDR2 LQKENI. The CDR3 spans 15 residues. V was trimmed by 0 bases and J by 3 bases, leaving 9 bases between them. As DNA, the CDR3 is TGTGCCAGCTCACCACCGAGGGGGGGCTACAATGAGCAGTTCTTC. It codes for CASSPPRGGYNEQFF.

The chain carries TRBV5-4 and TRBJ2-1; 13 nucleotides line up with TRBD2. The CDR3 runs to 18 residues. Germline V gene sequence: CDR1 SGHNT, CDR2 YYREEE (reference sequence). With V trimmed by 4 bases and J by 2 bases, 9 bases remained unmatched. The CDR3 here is CASSLGTSGMSPYNEQFF. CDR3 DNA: TGTGCCAGCAGCCTAGGGACTAGCGGGATGAGTCCCTACAATGAGCAGTTCTTC.

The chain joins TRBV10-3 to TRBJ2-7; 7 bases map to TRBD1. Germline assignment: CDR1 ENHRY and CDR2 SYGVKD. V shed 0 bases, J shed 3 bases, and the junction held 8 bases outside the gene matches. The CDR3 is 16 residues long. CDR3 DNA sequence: TGTGCCATCAGTGAGTCTGACAGGGATGGTAACTACGAGCAGTACTTC. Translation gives CAISESDRDGNYEQYF.

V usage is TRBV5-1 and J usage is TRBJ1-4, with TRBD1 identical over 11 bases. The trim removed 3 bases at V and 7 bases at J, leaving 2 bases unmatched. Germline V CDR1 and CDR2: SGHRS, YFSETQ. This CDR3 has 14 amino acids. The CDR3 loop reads CASSSGTGGEKLFF. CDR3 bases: TGCGCCAGCAGCTCCGGGACAGGGGGTGAAAAACTGTTTTTT.

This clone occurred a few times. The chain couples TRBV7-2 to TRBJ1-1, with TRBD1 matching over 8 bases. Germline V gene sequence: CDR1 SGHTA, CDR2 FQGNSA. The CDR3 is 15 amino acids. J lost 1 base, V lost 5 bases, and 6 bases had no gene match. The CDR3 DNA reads TGTGCCAGCAGCGAAAGACAGGGGCCGAACACTGAAGCTTTCTTT. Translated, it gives CASSERQGPNTEAFF.

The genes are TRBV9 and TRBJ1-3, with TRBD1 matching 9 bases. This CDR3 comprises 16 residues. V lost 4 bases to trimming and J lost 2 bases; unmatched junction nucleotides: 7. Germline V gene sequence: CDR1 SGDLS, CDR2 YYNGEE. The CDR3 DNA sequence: TGTGCCAGCAGCTCACAGGGGGCTCCAACTGGAAACACCATATATTTT. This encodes CASSSQGAPTGNTIYF.

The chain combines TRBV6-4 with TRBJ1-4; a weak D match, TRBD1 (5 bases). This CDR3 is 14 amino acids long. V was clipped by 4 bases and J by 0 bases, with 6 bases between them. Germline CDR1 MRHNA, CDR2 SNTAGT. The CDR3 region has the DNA TGTGCCAGCAGTGCAGGGACAACTAATGAAAAACTGTTTTTT. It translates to CASSAGTTNEKLFF.

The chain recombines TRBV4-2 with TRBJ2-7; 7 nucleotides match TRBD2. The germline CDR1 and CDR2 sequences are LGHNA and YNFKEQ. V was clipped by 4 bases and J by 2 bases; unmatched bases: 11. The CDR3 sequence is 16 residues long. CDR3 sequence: CASSRQSAGDPYEQYF. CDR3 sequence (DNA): TGTGCCAGCAGCCGCCAATCGGCGGGAGATCCCTACGAGCAGTACTTC.

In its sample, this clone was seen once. CDR3 in DNA: TGTGCCAGAGGGACTTCCACAGATACGCAGTATTTT. Translation gives CARGTSTDTQYF. This sequence joins TRBV7-8 and TRBJ2-3; tentatively, D is TRBD2 (6 bases). The CDR3 covers 12 residues. V was clipped by 9 bases and J by 2 bases, with 9 bases between them. Germline values: CDR1 SGHVS, CDR2 FQNEAQ.

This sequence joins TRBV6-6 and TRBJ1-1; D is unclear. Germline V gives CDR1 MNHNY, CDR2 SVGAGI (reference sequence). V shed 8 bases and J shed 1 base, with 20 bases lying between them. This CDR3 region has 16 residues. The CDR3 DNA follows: TGTGCCAGCGGGTCTCATGATGGCGGAACGAACACTGAAGCTTTCTTT. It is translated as CASGSHDGGTNTEAFF.

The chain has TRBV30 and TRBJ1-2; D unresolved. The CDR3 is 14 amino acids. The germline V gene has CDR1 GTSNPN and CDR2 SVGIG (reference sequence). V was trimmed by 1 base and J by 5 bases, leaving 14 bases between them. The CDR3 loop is CAWSGGGGFYGYTF. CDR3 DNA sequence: TGTGCCTGGAGTGGTGGAGGTGGTTTTTATGGCTACACCTTC.

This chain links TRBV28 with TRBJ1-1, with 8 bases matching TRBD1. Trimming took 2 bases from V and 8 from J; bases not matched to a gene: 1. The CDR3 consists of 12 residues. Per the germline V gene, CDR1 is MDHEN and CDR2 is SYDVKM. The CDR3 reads CASSLGTGEAFF. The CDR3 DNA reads TGTGCCAGCAGTTTAGGGACAGGAGAAGCTTTCTTT.

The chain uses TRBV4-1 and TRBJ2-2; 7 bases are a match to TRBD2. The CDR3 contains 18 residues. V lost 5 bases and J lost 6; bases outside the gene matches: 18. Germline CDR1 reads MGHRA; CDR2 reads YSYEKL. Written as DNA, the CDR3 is TGCGCCAGCAGCGGTCGGCAGGGAGGGGACCGGGGAGCCGGGGAGCTGTTTTTT. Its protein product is CASSGRQGGDRGAGELFF.

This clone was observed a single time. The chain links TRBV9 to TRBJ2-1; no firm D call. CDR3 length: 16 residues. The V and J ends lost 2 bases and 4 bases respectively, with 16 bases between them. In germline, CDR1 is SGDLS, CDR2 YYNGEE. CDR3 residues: CASSVGRQRVYNEQFF. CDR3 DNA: TGTGCCAGCAGCGTGGGCCGGCAGAGAGTATACAATGAGCAGTTCTTC.

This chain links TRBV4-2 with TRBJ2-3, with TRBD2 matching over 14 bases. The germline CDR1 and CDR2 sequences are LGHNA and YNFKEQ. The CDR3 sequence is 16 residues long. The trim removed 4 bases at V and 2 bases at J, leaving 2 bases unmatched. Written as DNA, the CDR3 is TGTGCCAGCAGCCGGACTAGCGGGGGGATCACAGATACGCAGTATTTT. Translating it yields CASSRTSGGITDTQYF.

The CDR3 nucleotides read TGCGCCAGCAGCTTGGAGGGTGGAGGAATCTACGAGCAGTACTTC. Translation gives CASSLEGGGIYEQYF. The chain recombines TRBV5-1 with TRBJ2-7; D is perhaps TRBD2 (5 bases). Germline CDR1 and CDR2: SGHRS and YFSETQ. The germline V and J ends were trimmed by 0 bases and 3 bases, with 13 bases remaining between them. The CDR3 has 15 amino acids.

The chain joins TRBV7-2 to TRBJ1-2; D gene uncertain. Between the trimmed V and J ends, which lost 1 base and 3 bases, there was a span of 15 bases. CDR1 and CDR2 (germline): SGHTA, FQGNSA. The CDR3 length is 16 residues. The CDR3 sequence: CASSLGERARDYGYTF. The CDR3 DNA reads TGTGCCAGCAGCTTAGGGGAGAGAGCTCGGGACTATGGCTACACCTTC.

CDR3 residues: CASSVAAGTSTDTQYF. The CDR3 DNA follows: TGTGCCAGCAGCGTAGCTGCGGGCACTAGCACAGATACGCAGTATTTT. This chain joins TRBV9 and TRBJ2-3; a possible D gene is TRBD2 (5 bases). The CDR3 runs 16 residues. The germline V gene encodes CDR1 SGDLS and CDR2 YYNGEE. V shed 0 bases and J shed 0 bases, with 11 bases lying between them.